One and the same sample provided the 32 T cell receptor beta chains below, sequenced in a study of molecular identifiers for immune sequencing clone quantification. TCRdb re-analysed the PCR reads in MiXCR, keeping a single row per CDR3 protein. The sample lists about 510,000 distinct CDR3 sequences; about 22% were seen once. The sample consisted of naive CD8+ T cells from blood, with Jurkat cell RNA spiked in. Subset defined: FACS-sorted CD8+CD4-CCR7+CD45RA+ naive T cells. The source is a human donor in good health. Some libraries in this study had Jurkat cell RNA spiked in.

As concerns this clonotype: A much more abundant neighbour one base away suggests this may be a read error. The gene calls are TRBV15 and TRBJ2-5; possible D gene TRBD1, 6 bases. Looked up from germline, CDR1 is LNHNV and CDR2 is YYDKDF (reference sequence). The CDR3 is 13 residues long. CDR3 loop: CATNRGQKETQYF. The CDR3 bases are TGTGCCACCAACAGAGGACAGAAAGAGACCCAGTACTTC.

The chain recombines TRBV4-1 with TRBJ2-7, with D perhaps matching TRBD1 or TRBD2 (5 bases each). Germline CDR1 MGHRA, CDR2 YSYEKL. V was clipped by 1 base and J by 2 bases, with 12 bases between them. The length of the CDR3 is 15 residues. This CDR3 reads CASSQGDLMTYEQYF. The CDR3 nucleotides read TGCGCCAGCAGCCAAGGGGACCTGATGACCTACGAGCAGTACTTC.

At least ten counts were recorded for this clonotype. The chain combines TRBV28 with TRBJ1-1, with D unresolved. Germline V gene data show CDR1 as MDHEN and CDR2 as SYDVKM. Trimming cost V 3 bases and J 7 bases, with 9 bases left between them. The CDR3 is 12 amino acids. The chain's CDR3 is CASSLSGNEAFF. The DNA of the CDR3 is TGTGCCAGCAGTTTGTCCGGGAATGAAGCTTTCTTT.

The genes are TRBV27 and TRBJ2-7; 7 bases line up with TRBD2. The CDR3 spans 15 residues. V shed 0 bases, J shed 5 bases, and the junction held 7 bases outside the gene matches. The germline V gene encodes CDR1 MNHEY and CDR2 SMNVEV (reference sequence). The CDR3 DNA reads TGTGCCAGCAGTTTATCTGGCGGGAGTAACAACGAGCAGTACTTC. This gives the protein CASSLSGGSNNEQYF.

The chain links TRBV3-1 to TRBJ2-7; no definite D call. Trimming left V 4 bases short and J 3 bases short, with 16 bases between. Germline loops: CDR1 LGHDT, CDR2 YNNKEL (reference sequence). This CDR3 comprises 15 residues. The DNA of the CDR3 is TGTGCCAGCAGCCCCGAACAAGGATACCTCTACGAGCAGTACTTC. Translating it yields CASSPEQGYLYEQYF.

Remarks on this clonotype: This may be a read error: a much more frequent sequence differs by one nucleotide. This rearrangement joins TRBV5-6 to TRBJ1-2; TRBD1 is a possible D gene (5 bases). Germline assignment: CDR1 SGHDT and CDR2 YYEEEE. With 3 bases removed from V and 2 bases from J, the gap between germline ends came to 26 bases. CDR3 length: 19 residues. The CDR3, as DNA: TGTGCCAGCAGCTCGGTTTTCTTTGGGCTCGAAGACAGAAACTATGGCTACACCTTC. Its translation: CASSSVFFGLEDRNYGYTF.

This clonotype occurred a few times. The rearrangement uses TRBV28 and TRBJ2-4; 11 bases agree with TRBD1. The ends lost 6 bases at V and 9 bases at J; junction bases unmatched: 10. The CDR3 is 15 amino acids. Per the germline V gene, CDR1 is MDHEN and CDR2 is SYDVKM. CDR3 residues: CASSLGTGGLSIQYF. The CDR3 DNA follows: TGTGCCAGCAGCCTCGGGACAGGGGGGTTGAGCATTCAGTACTTC.

The sample holds a few counts of this clonotype. V gene TRBV6-2 or TRBV6-3 combines with J gene TRBJ1-1; tentative D call: TRBD1 (5 bases). The CDR3 is made up of 14 amino acids. CDR1 and CDR2 from the germline V gene are MNHEY and SVGEGT. V was clipped by 2 bases and J by 4 bases, with 11 bases between them. The CDR3: CASSYGGTGTEAFF. As DNA, the CDR3 is TGTGCCAGCAGTTACGGCGGGACCGGCACTGAAGCTTTCTTT.

This clonotype was seen a handful of times. V usage is TRBV6-5 and J usage is TRBJ2-5; a weak D match, TRBD1 (6 bases). Trimming left V 10 bases short and J 2 bases short, with 20 bases between. Germline assignment: CDR1 MNHEY and CDR2 SVGAGI. The CDR3 is made up of 15 amino acids. The CDR3 sequence: CATKPDRGKQETQYF. The CDR3 bases are TGTGCCACCAAACCGGACAGAGGGAAACAAGAGACCCAGTACTTC.

Of note for this clonotype: Possible read error: a much larger clone is one base away. V is TRBV7-9 and J is TRBJ1-1; no firm D call. The CDR3 is made up of 15 amino acids. CDR1 SEHNR and CDR2 FQNEAQ come from the germline V gene (reference sequence). Deletions cut 2 bases from V and 1 base from J, with 11 bases between. As DNA, the CDR3 is TGTGCCAGCAGCTTAATTCGAGAAACGAACACTGAAGCTTTCTTT. As protein: CASSLIRETNTEAFF.

This clonotype was counted between two and nine times. The genes are TRBV7-9 and TRBJ2-7; 8 bases align to TRBD1. The J segment lost 3 bases and the V segment lost 1 base, leaving 5 bases of the junction unmatched. Germline V gene lookup returns CDR1 SEHNR and CDR2 FQNEAQ (reference sequence). The CDR3 has 15 residues. CDR3 residues: CASSLEQGGIYEQYF. CDR3 nucleotide sequence: TGTGCCAGCAGCTTAGAACAGGGGGGAATCTACGAGCAGTACTTC.

In its sample, this clonotype was seen many times. This chain uses TRBV12-3 or TRBV12-4 with TRBJ2-5, with D maybe TRBD2 (5 bases). Trimming pared 2 bases from V and 5 bases from J, leaving 12 bases between. CDR3 length: 14 amino acids. The CDR3 DNA follows: TGTGCCAGCAGTTTAATTCAGCGGAGCGAGACCCAGTACTTC. Translation gives CASSLIQRSETQYF.

This clonotype was recorded many times. V and J are TRBV4-1 and TRBJ1-5; the D is unclear. The CDR3 has 14 amino acids. Deletions cut 0 bases from V and 4 bases from J, with 7 bases between. The V gene's germline CDR1 is MGHRA and CDR2 YSYEKL. CDR3 sequence: CASSQELNNQPQHF. CDR3 in DNA: TGCGCCAGCAGCCAAGAACTCAATAATCAGCCCCAGCATTTT.

The chain couples TRBV4-1 to TRBJ2-3; 7 bases fit TRBD2. Trimming took 5 bases from V and 2 from J; bases not matched to a gene: 7. Looked up from germline, CDR1 is MGHRA and CDR2 is YSYEKL. CDR3 length: 15 amino acids. CDR3 protein: CASSALADHTDTQYF. CDR3 bases: TGCGCCAGCAGCGCCCTAGCGGATCACACAGATACGCAGTATTTT.

The rearrangement uses TRBV7-2 and TRBJ2-1; 9 nucleotides align to TRBD2. The germline V gene has CDR1 SGHTA and CDR2 FQGNSA. V was pared by 5 bases and J by 4 bases, with 9 bases of the junction left unmatched. The CDR3 has 16 amino acids. In DNA, the CDR3 is TGTGCCAGCAGCACGCTAGCGGGACCGGAATACAATGAGCAGTTCTTC. It is translated as CASSTLAGPEYNEQFF.

Ten or more counts support this clonotype. The V call is TRBV6-2 or TRBV6-3, the J call TRBJ1-5; no definite D call. This CDR3 spans 16 amino acids. V gave up 6 bases and J gave up 4 bases, with 19 bases separating them. Germline V gene sequence: CDR1 MNHEY, CDR2 SVGEGT. CDR3 sequence: CASSERELRSNQPQHF. The CDR3 region has the DNA TGTGCCAGCAGCGAGAGGGAGTTGAGGAGTAATCAGCCCCAGCATTTT.

The genes are TRBV12-3 or TRBV12-4 and TRBJ1-1, with a possible D match to TRBD1 (5 bases). This CDR3 is built from 14 residues. The germline V and J ends were trimmed by 6 bases and 4 bases, with 15 bases remaining between them. CDR3 in DNA: TGTGCCAGCAGCTCCCGGGACCAAAGCACTGAAGCTTTCTTT. This encodes CASSSRDQSTEAFF.

This chain uses TRBV30 with TRBJ1-1; D remains ambiguous. V was trimmed by 1 base and J by 5 bases, leaving 14 bases between them. This CDR3 has 14 amino acids. Per germline, CDR1 GTSNPN and CDR2 SVGIG (reference sequence). The CDR3 spells CAWSDSDRYTEAFF. CDR3 bases: TGTGCCTGGAGTGATAGTGACCGTTATACTGAAGCTTTCTTT.

Many counts were recorded for this clonotype. The chain uses TRBV5-1 and TRBJ2-5; D not certain. Germline V gene data show CDR1 as SGHRS and CDR2 as YFSETQ. V lost 0 bases to trimming and J lost 2 bases, with 8 bases between them. The CDR3 covers 14 residues. The CDR3 protein is CASSLDSYQETQYF. For the CDR3, the DNA is TGCGCCAGCAGCTTGGACTCATATCAAGAGACCCAGTACTTC.

As for this clonotype: A much larger clone sits a single nucleotide away, making a read error possible. V and J are TRBV14 and TRBJ1-6; TRBD1 matches 7 bases. CDR3 size: 20 residues. Germline-derived CDR1 and CDR2 are SGHDN and FVKESK. In DNA form, the CDR3 reads TGTGCCAGCAGCCAAGAACGGCCAGGGGGGCCCGACCTCTATAATCCACCCCTCCACTTT. Translation: CASSQERPGGPDLYNPPLHF.

This clonotype was counted at least ten times. The chain is built from TRBV20-1 and TRBJ2-7, with 10 bases fitting TRBD1. V trimming: 0 bases; J trimming: 6 bases; junction bases outside the gene matches: 5. This CDR3 is built from 14 residues. The V gene's germline CDR1 is DFQATT and CDR2 SNEGSKA (reference sequence). For the CDR3, the DNA is TGCAGTGCTAGAGATCGGGACAGGGGATTCGAGCAGTACTTC. Residues: CSARDRDRGFEQYF.

The V call is TRBV19, the J call TRBJ1-5, with unresolved D. Trimming pared 5 bases from V and 7 bases from J, leaving 12 bases between. The CDR3 consists of 13 residues. The germline V gene has CDR1 LNHDA and CDR2 SQIVND (reference sequence). The CDR3 bases are TGTGCCAGTAGTTCAAGGGCCCGGCAGCCCCAGCATTTT. Protein: CASSSRARQPQHF.

This clonotype was recorded at least ten times. The rearrangement joins TRBV6-6 to TRBJ2-3; D remains ambiguous. CDR3 length: 12 amino acids. Looked up from germline, CDR1 is MNHNY and CDR2 is SVGAGI (reference sequence). V gave up 4 bases and J gave up 4 bases, with 6 bases separating them. CDR3 region: CASSSSPDTQYF. DNA of the CDR3: TGTGCCAGCAGTTCCTCTCCAGATACGCAGTATTTT.

Notes on this clonotype: Possible read error: a much larger clone is one base away. The V gene is TRBV11-2, the J gene TRBJ2-7, with D possibly TRBD2 on 5 matching bases. The CDR3 has 13 residues. The germline gives CDR1 SGHAT, CDR2 FQNNGV. V was cut by 3 bases and J by 0 bases, with 6 bases left in between. CDR3 residues: CASSFTSSYEQYF. CDR3 DNA: TGTGCCAGCAGCTTTACTAGCTCCTACGAGCAGTACTTC.

V and J are TRBV2 and TRBJ2-3; the D gene could be TRBD1 or TRBD2 (7 bases each). The CDR3 spans 16 residues. Germline assignment: CDR1 SNHLY and CDR2 FYNNEI. The germline V and J ends were trimmed by 6 bases and 5 bases, with 21 bases remaining between them. CDR3 amino acids: CASRDDREGGIDTQYF. The DNA for the CDR3 is TGTGCCAGCAGAGACGACAGGGAGGGGGGAATAGATACGCAGTATTTT.

This clonotype was picked up many times. CDR3 sequence: CASTIGDRGNQPQHF. Written as DNA, the CDR3 is TGTGCCAGTACCATCGGGGACAGGGGGAATCAGCCCCAGCATTTT. J is TRBJ1-5 and V is TRBV19; 11 nucleotides align to TRBD1. With 7 bases clipped from V and 4 bases from J, the junction kept 6 bases outside the gene matches. Germline V gene lookup returns CDR1 LNHDA and CDR2 SQIVND (reference sequence). CDR3 length: 15 amino acids.

The gene calls are TRBV19 and TRBJ2-1; TRBD2 matches at 12 bases. Per germline, CDR1 LNHDA and CDR2 SQIVND (reference sequence). With V trimmed by 4 bases and J by 6 bases, 4 bases remained unmatched. This CDR3 has 15 amino acids. CDR3 sequence: CASSTLAGGPNEQFF. The DNA for the CDR3 is TGTGCCAGTAGTACTCTAGCGGGGGGGCCCAATGAGCAGTTCTTC.

This clonotype was found many times. The chain uses TRBV6-2 or TRBV6-3 and TRBJ2-3; maybe TRBD2 (5 bases). The CDR3 is 15 amino acids. Germline loops: CDR1 MNHEY, CDR2 SVGEGT. With 6 bases removed from V and 3 bases from J, the gap between germline ends came to 16 bases. The CDR3 is CASSYGTRRTDTQYF. The CDR3 bases are TGTGCCAGCAGCTACGGAACTAGACGGACAGATACGCAGTATTTT.

This clonotype was counted between two and nine times. The chain couples TRBV12-3 or TRBV12-4 to TRBJ2-1; no clear D gene. This CDR3 is 13 amino acids long. Trimming cost V 4 bases and J 10 bases, with 14 bases left between them. CDR3 nucleotides: TGTGCCAGCAGTTCCGGAGTCGGCAGGGAGCAGTTCTTC. This codes for CASSSGVGREQFF.

The J gene is TRBJ1-6, the V gene TRBV7-9; tentative D call: TRBD1 (6 bases). This CDR3 region has 17 residues. Germline V gene sequence: CDR1 SEHNR, CDR2 FQNEAQ (reference sequence). Trimming removed 5 bases at V and 0 bases at J, with 14 bases between. The CDR3 sequence: CASSPVGGASYNSPLHF. The DNA of the CDR3 is TGTGCCAGCAGCCCAGTCGGGGGGGCCTCCTATAATTCACCCCTCCACTTT.

V gene TRBV7-9 combines with J gene TRBJ2-6; TRBD1 matches 10 bases. From germline, CDR1 is SEHNR and CDR2 FQNEAQ (reference sequence). Losses at the gene ends were 4 bases for V and 2 bases for J; bases not matched to a gene: 8. This CDR3 region has 18 residues. CDR3 in amino acids: CASSSGTGELAGANVLTF. The DNA of the CDR3 is TGTGCCAGCAGCTCAGGGACAGGGGAACTGGCTGGGGCCAACGTCCTGACTTTC.

This clonotype has a handful of counts. The chain has TRBV12-3 or TRBV12-4 and TRBJ1-5, with D unresolved. Trimming took 2 bases from V and 3 from J, leaving 8 bases between them. This CDR3 is 14 amino acids long. This CDR3 is CASSLSADNQPQHF. In nucleotides, the CDR3 is TGTGCCAGCAGTTTATCGGCGGACAATCAGCCCCAGCATTTT.